The 29 T cell receptor beta chains listed next were all sequenced from one sample in a study of blood T cell repertoires in COVID-19. Generated by immunoSEQ multiplex PCR, the TCRdb table keeps only in-frame clones and is missing some. The sample shows tens of thousands of clones, over 70% of them seen only once. The sample consisted of peripheral blood. The receptors were gathered from a woman in her fifties or sixties with acute or convalescent COVID-19.

V usage is TRBV27 and J usage is TRBJ2-4, with no clear D. Germline V gene data show CDR1 as MNHEY and CDR2 as SMNVEV (reference sequence). CDR3 length: 12 amino acids. Between the trimmed V and J ends, which lost 8 bases and 7 bases, there was a span of 12 bases. The CDR3 DNA reads as TGTGCCAGCCGTTCGCCGCAGAACATTCAGTACTTC. Translated: CASRSPQNIQYF.

In this sample, this clone turned up a few times. V usage is TRBV28 and J usage is TRBJ1-1; tentative D call: TRBD1 (5 bases). Germline loops: CDR1 MDHEN, CDR2 SYDVKM. V was cut by 5 bases and J by 1 base, with 11 bases left in between. There are 14 residues in the CDR3. The CDR3 loop is CASSLIRGNTEAFF. In DNA form, the CDR3 reads TGTGCCAGCAGTCTAATAAGGGGGAACACTGAAGCTTTCTTT.

The chain combines TRBV7-2 with TRBJ1-2, with TRBD1 identical over 9 bases. The CDR3 extends over 17 amino acids. V was pared by 0 bases and J by 4 bases, with 9 bases of the junction left unmatched. The germline gives CDR1 SGHTA, CDR2 FQGNSA. The CDR3 reads CASSLARGQGRVYGYTF. The CDR3 DNA is TGTGCCAGCAGCTTAGCGCGGGGACAGGGCCGGGTCTATGGCTACACCTTC.

The V call is TRBV19, the J call TRBJ2-5, with 10 nucleotides matching TRBD2. Germline V gives CDR1 LNHDA, CDR2 SQIVND (reference sequence). With 5 bases clipped from V and 5 bases from J, the junction kept 20 bases outside the gene matches. The CDR3 spans 19 residues. The CDR3 DNA follows: TGTGCCAGTAGTCCCCGGGGCAGGGGGCTTAGCGGGGGGTCGGAGACCCAGTACTTC. Translated, it gives CASSPRGRGLSGGSETQYF.

CDR3 coding DNA: TGTGCCAGCAGCTCCTATTTGAGGGAGCAGTACTTC. Translating it yields CASSSYLREQYF. The chain employs TRBV13 and TRBJ2-7; D remains unclear. The CDR3 is 12 amino acids. In germline, CDR1 is PRHDT, CDR2 FYEKMQ (reference sequence). V shed 4 bases and J shed 7 bases, with 11 bases lying between them.

This clone was seen only a few times. The chain employs TRBV15 and TRBJ2-7, with no clear D. Trimming took off 0 bases at V and 4 bases at J, with 7 bases between the two ends. CDR1 and CDR2 (germline): LNHNV, YYDKDF (reference sequence). CDR3 size: 13 residues. Here the CDR3 reads CATSRDRRYEQYF. The CDR3 DNA is TGTGCCACCAGCAGAGATCGTAGATACGAGCAGTACTTC.

The V call is TRBV6-6, the J call TRBJ1-2; D possibly corresponds to TRBD1 (5 bases). Germline V gene data show CDR1 as MNHNY and CDR2 as SVGAGI (reference sequence). This CDR3 is built from 15 residues. The V end was cut by 4 bases, the J end by 3 bases, with 15 bases between. The CDR3 nucleotides are TGTGCCAGCAGTTCCCGCAGGGTTGGTGACTATGGCTACACCTTC. Translating gives CASSSRRVGDYGYTF.

The V gene is TRBV6-1, the J gene TRBJ2-5, with 9 bases fitting TRBD2. Germline values: CDR1 MNHNS, CDR2 SASEGT. The CDR3 contains 17 residues. Unmatched junction bases numbered 11, after V lost 2 bases and J lost 4 bases. In DNA, the CDR3 is TGTGCCAGCAGTGAACGGGGCGGGGGGGCCTTTCGAGAGACCCAGTACTTC. As protein: CASSERGGGAFRETQYF.

The chain links TRBV10-3 to TRBJ1-6; maybe TRBD1 (6 bases). CDR1 and CDR2 (germline): ENHRY, SYGVKD. CDR3 size: 14 residues. V lost 3 bases and J lost 6, with 9 bases in between. The CDR3 reads CAISDTGLNSPLHF. The CDR3 DNA reads TGTGCCATCAGTGATACAGGGCTTAATTCACCCCTCCACTTT.

The V gene is TRBV10-1, the J gene TRBJ2-5; 16 bases agree with TRBD2. Germline V gene data show CDR1 as WNHNN and CDR2 as SYGVQD (reference sequence). V was clipped by 5 bases and J by 1 base; unmatched bases: 7. This CDR3 has 18 amino acids. The chain's CDR3 is CASSFGTSGGDSQETQYF. CDR3 nucleotides: TGCGCCAGCAGTTTCGGGACTAGCGGGGGGGATAGCCAAGAGACCCAGTACTTC.

The chain has TRBV13 and TRBJ1-6; 8 bases map to TRBD1. The CDR3 extends over 16 amino acids. V lost 5 bases, J lost 9 bases, and 12 bases stayed unmatched. Per the germline V gene, CDR1 is PRHDT and CDR2 is FYEKMQ (reference sequence). CDR3 bases: TGTGCCAGCAGCGCCGGGACAGGAGGTAAAAGTTCACCCCTCCACTTT. Protein: CASSAGTGGKSSPLHF.

The table lists this clone with a few counts. This chain connects TRBV28 to TRBJ2-4, with TRBD1 identical over 9 bases. V shed 5 bases, J shed 0 bases, and the junction held 2 bases outside the gene matches. This CDR3 contains 15 residues. Germline assignment: CDR1 MDHEN and CDR2 SYDVKM. The CDR3 region has the DNA TGTGCCAGCAGTCGGGACAGGGTAGCCAAAAACATTCAGTACTTC. Its protein product is CASSRDRVAKNIQYF.

This chain connects TRBV9 to TRBJ2-1; TRBD1 is a possible D gene (5 bases). V was cut by 7 bases and J by 8 bases, with 13 bases left in between. The CDR3 consists of 12 residues. From germline, CDR1 is SGDLS and CDR2 YYNGEE. The CDR3 coding sequence is TGTGCCAGCGGTCGGGCAGGGCATGAGCAGTTCTTC. Amino acids: CASGRAGHEQFF.

Many counts were recorded for this clone. The chain couples TRBV28 to TRBJ1-2; no definite D call. Trimming left V 4 bases short and J 4 bases short, with 7 bases between. Germline lookup yields CDR1 MDHEN and CDR2 SYDVKM. CDR3 length equals 12 residues. The CDR3 region is CASSSRSYGYTF. CDR3 bases: TGTGCCAGCAGTTCCAGAAGCTATGGCTACACCTTC.

This clone has only one observation. This rearrangement joins TRBV29-1 to TRBJ2-3; D possibly corresponds to TRBD1 (5 bases). The CDR3 has 14 amino acids. V lost 1 base and J lost 0, with 8 bases in between. CDR1 is SQVTM, CDR2 ANQGSEA, per germline. The CDR3 bases are TGCAGCGTTGAAGCCTGGGGCAGCACAGATACGCAGTATTTT. Amino acid sequence: CSVEAWGSTDTQYF.

The genes are TRBV5-1 and TRBJ1-1, with D perhaps matching TRBD1 (5 bases). Germline values: CDR1 SGHRS, CDR2 YFSETQ. The CDR3 has 14 amino acids. Trimming took off 2 bases at V and 7 bases at J, with 15 bases between the two ends. CDR3: CASSFRDGSHEAFF. CDR3 in DNA: TGCGCCAGCAGCTTCAGGGATGGGTCTCATGAAGCTTTCTTT.

This clone was detected only once. The chain couples TRBV3-1 (or the pseudogene TRBV3-2) to TRBJ1-4, with D perhaps matching TRBD1 (5 bases). Germline values: CDR1 LGHDT, CDR2 YNNKEL (reference sequence). V lost 3 bases, J lost 7 bases, and 12 bases lay in between. This CDR3 has 14 residues. DNA for the CDR3: TGTGCCAGCAGCCATTCAGGGCTCGGTGAAAAACTGTTTTTT. Translated: CASSHSGLGEKLFF.

This chain joins TRBV19 and TRBJ1-6, with 7 bases lining up with TRBD1. V shed 3 bases, J shed 13 bases, and the junction held 9 bases outside the gene matches. This CDR3 spans 14 amino acids. Germline values: CDR1 LNHDA, CDR2 SQIVND (reference sequence). CDR3 loop: CASSMDRLGEPLHF. CDR3 bases: TGTGCCAGTAGTATGGACAGGCTAGGGGAGCCCCTCCACTTT.

This rearrangement joins TRBV7-2 to TRBJ1-1; D is unresolved. The germline V and J ends were trimmed by 2 bases and 4 bases, with 14 bases remaining between them. The CDR3 loop spans 15 amino acids. Per the germline V gene, CDR1 is SGHTA and CDR2 is FQGNSA. The CDR3 sequence is CASSLKRAVGTEAFF. Here the CDR3 DNA reads TGTGCCAGCAGCTTAAAGCGGGCAGTGGGCACTGAAGCTTTCTTT.

The CDR3 DNA sequence: TGTGCCAGCAGCGAGACAGGAGTTGCAACTAATGAAAAACTGTTTTTT. Translation gives CASSETGVATNEKLFF. The V gene is TRBV5-5, the J gene TRBJ1-4; D might be TRBD1 (6 bases). The CDR3 consists of 16 residues. In germline, CDR1 is SGHKS, CDR2 YYEKEE (reference sequence). Trimming took 4 bases from V and 0 from J, leaving 13 bases between them.

V is TRBV19 and J is TRBJ2-6; 11 bases match TRBD1. In germline, CDR1 is LNHDA, CDR2 SQIVND (reference sequence). The V and J ends lost 3 bases and 2 bases, in that order; junction bases with no gene match: 6. CDR3 size: 18 residues. The CDR3 coding sequence is TGTGCCAGTAGTATCCGGGACAGGGGGTCGGCTGGGGCCAACGTCCTGACTTTC. Protein: CASSIRDRGSAGANVLTF.

The chain links TRBV7-3 to TRBJ1-2; D perhaps matches TRBD1 (5 bases). Germline lookup yields CDR1 SGHTA and CDR2 FQGTGA. The CDR3 loop spans 15 amino acids. V shed 3 bases and J shed 8 bases, with 19 bases lying between them. The CDR3 here is CASSLADGIREGYTF. The CDR3 DNA is TGTGCCAGCAGCTTGGCCGATGGAATCAGGGAAGGCTACACCTTC.

V usage is TRBV4-1 and J usage is TRBJ2-7, with a weak D call TRBD1 (7 bases). The CDR3 spans 16 residues. Germline CDR1 MGHRA, CDR2 YSYEKL. V dropped 4 bases and J dropped 7 bases, with 23 bases sitting between them. CDR3 nucleotides: TGCGCCAGCAGCCCCGCGCCGAGACAGGGTGGAGGGGAGCAGTACTTC. It translates to CASSPAPRQGGGEQYF.

This clone was seen a single time. The identical CDR3 is also encoded by other nucleotide sequences in the sample. This chain joins TRBV5-1 and TRBJ1-2, with 9 nucleotides matching TRBD1. This CDR3 region has 15 residues. Germline CDR1 SGHRS, CDR2 YFSETQ. V lost 0 bases, J lost 4 bases, and 4 bases stayed unmatched. CDR3 DNA: TGCGCCAGCAGCTTGGACGGACAGGGGCTCTATGGCTACACCTTC. Its translation: CASSLDGQGLYGYTF.

The chain is built from TRBV6-5 and TRBJ1-2, with TRBD1 identical over 10 bases. J gave up 5 bases and V 6 bases, and 9 bases lay outside the gene matches. This CDR3 region has 15 residues. CDR1 is MNHEY, CDR2 SVGAGI, per germline. The CDR3, as DNA: TGTGCCAGCAGGCCCGGGACAGGGGCCCTATATGGCTACACCTTC. Amino acids: CASRPGTGALYGYTF.

The gene calls are TRBV29-1 and TRBJ2-1; D not certain. The germline V and J ends were trimmed by 0 bases and 15 bases, with 12 bases remaining between them. The CDR3 spans 11 residues. Germline CDR1 reads SQVTM; CDR2 reads ANQGSEA. CDR3 loop: CSVEESVRMFF. The CDR3 coding sequence is TGCAGCGTTGAAGAGTCTGTGCGGATGTTCTTC.

This sequence joins TRBV7-2 and TRBJ2-3; TRBD2 is a possible D gene (5 bases). The germline CDR1 and CDR2 sequences are SGHTA and FQGNSA. The CDR3 has 14 residues. V lost 5 bases, J lost 0 bases, and 9 bases lay in between. The CDR3 spells CASSPGRSTDTQYF. The CDR3 nucleotides read TGTGCCAGCAGCCCGGGGAGAAGCACAGATACGCAGTATTTT.

The chain joins TRBV7-2 to TRBJ2-5; 12 positions match TRBD1. Germline CDR1 SGHTA, CDR2 FQGNSA. CDR3 length equals 17 residues. Losses at the gene ends were 5 bases for V and 5 bases for J; bases not matched to a gene: 12. The CDR3 here is CASSQGQGALLLETQYF. CDR3 bases: TGTGCCAGCAGCCAGGGACAGGGGGCGCTTCTACTTGAGACCCAGTACTTC.

The rearrangement uses TRBV28 and TRBJ1-5, with 8 bases that match TRBD1. Germline assignment: CDR1 MDHEN and CDR2 SYDVKM. The CDR3 length is 15 residues. V dropped 6 bases and J dropped 2; count of bases not matched to a gene: 6. For the CDR3, the DNA is TGTGCCAGCAGCTTTCAGGGGGCAGGCAATCAGCCCCAGCATTTT. Encoded protein: CASSFQGAGNQPQHF. The whole variable domain, filled in from reference TRBV28 and TRBJ1-5, reads DVKVTQSSRYLVKRTGEKVFLECVQDMDHENMFWYRQDPGLGLRLIYFSYDVKMKEKGDIPEGYSVSREKKERFSLILESASTNQTSMYLCASSFQGAGNQPQHFGDGTRLSIL.